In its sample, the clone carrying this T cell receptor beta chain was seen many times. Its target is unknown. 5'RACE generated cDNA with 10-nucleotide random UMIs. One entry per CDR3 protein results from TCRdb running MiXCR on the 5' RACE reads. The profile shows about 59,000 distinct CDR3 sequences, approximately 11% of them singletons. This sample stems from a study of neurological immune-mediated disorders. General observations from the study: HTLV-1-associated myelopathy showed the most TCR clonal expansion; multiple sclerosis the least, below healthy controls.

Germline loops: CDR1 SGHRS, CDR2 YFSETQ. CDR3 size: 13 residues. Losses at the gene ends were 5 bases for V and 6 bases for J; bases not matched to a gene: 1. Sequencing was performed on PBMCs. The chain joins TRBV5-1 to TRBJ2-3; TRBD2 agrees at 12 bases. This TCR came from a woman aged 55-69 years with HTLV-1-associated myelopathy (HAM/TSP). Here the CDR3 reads CASRTSGSDTQYF. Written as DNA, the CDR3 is TGCGCCAGCAGGACTAGCGGGAGTGATACGCAGTATTTT.